This record looks at one TCR beta chain sequence and its context. This table comes from immunoSEQ multiplex PCR, and its TCRdb copy is limited to in-frame clones, with some not included. The sample lists about 57,000 clones, approximately 90% occurring once. The data belong to a study of T cell changes during pregnancy in multiple sclerosis. The source material was peripheral blood, sampled after pregnancy. The source is a female donor in good health, enrolled as a control in a pregnancy study.

The CDR3 DNA sequence: TGCGCCAGCAGCTTGGCCGGGGCGGGGGCTAGCACAGATACGCAGTATTTT. This translates into CASSLAGAGASTDTQYF. The chain carries TRBV5-1 and TRBJ2-3, with D possibly being TRBD2 (7 bases). Deletions cut 0 bases from V and 0 bases from J, with 14 bases between. The CDR3 sequence is 17 residues long. Germline V gene data show CDR1 as SGHRS and CDR2 as YFSETQ.